A selection of T cell receptor beta chains follows, all from one sample in a study of post-analysis software for immune sequencing data. Using its own MiXCR run on the PCR reads, TCRdb lists one record per CDR3 protein. The sample shows some 800,000 distinct CDR3 sequences, roughly 46% of them seen only once. Sequenced: blood. These receptors were obtained from a girl aged 10 to 17 with multiple sclerosis. CDR3s leave out the opening cysteine and the closing phenylalanine or tryptophan.

j_gene,v_gene,CDR3aa
TRBJ2-1,TRBV27,ASSPPQEARNEQF
NA,TRBV14,ASSQEGTGLGEQY
TRBJ1-1,TRBV10-3,AISESMSNRNTEAF
TRBJ2-5,TRBV7-9,ASSLWGAPETQY
TRBJ2-1,TRBV7-2,ASRHRGNEQF
TRBJ2-1,TRBV15,ASGTGDSYNEQF
TRBJ2-1,TRBV10-3,AISELGQGPREQF
TRBJ2-7,TRBV27,ASSVRGFDNEQY
TRBJ1-1,TRBV25-1,ASSEYGASTEAF
TRBJ2-3,TRBV29-1,SVYRADTQY
TRBJ2-7,TRBV4-1,ASSYSGTGHYEQY
TRBJ1-6,TRBV15,ATSRDKDSLYYSPLH
TRBJ2-7,TRBV29-1,SVVEGTRSTYEQY
TRBJ2-7,TRBV10-3,AISATVSTGGQYEQY
TRBJ1-5,TRBV20-1,SVGEGPYSNQPQH
TRBJ2-3,TRBV4-1,ASSQGWREWSDTQY
TRBJ2-3,TRBV6-6,ASTAGDTDTQY
TRBJ1-1,TRBV5-1,ASSLAGHGGTEAF
TRBJ2-3,TRBV20-1,SAPARIQY
TRBJ2-7,TRBV20-1,SIYSGSTPDHEQY
TRBJ2-3,TRBV4-1,ASSIETGADTQY
TRBJ1-5,TRBV12-3/TRBV12-4,ASSRQGDQPQH